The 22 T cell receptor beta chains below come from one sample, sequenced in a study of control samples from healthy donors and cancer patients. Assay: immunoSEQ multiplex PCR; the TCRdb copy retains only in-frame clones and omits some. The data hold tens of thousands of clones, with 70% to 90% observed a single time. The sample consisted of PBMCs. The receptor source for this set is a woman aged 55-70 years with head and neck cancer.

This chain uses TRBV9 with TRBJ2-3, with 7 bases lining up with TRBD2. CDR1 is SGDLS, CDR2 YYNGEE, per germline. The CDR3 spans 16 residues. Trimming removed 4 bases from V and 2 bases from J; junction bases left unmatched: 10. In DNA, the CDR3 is TGTGCCAGCAGCAGCGTAGACGGGAGGTCCACAGATACGCAGTATTTT. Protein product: CASSSVDGRSTDTQYF.

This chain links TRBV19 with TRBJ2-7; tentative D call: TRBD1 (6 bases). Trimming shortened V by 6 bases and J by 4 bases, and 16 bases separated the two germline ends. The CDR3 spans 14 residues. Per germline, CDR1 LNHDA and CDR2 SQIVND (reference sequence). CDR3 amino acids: CASSGQRLFYEQYF. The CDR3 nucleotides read TGTGCCAGTAGCGGACAGAGACTTTTTTACGAGCAGTACTTC. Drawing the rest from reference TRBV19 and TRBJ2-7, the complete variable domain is DGGITQSPKYLFRKEGQNVTLSCEQNLNHDAMYWYRQDPGQGLRLIYYSQIVNDFQKGDIAEGYSVSREKKESFPLTVTSAQKNPTAFYLCASSGQRLFYEQYFGPGTRLTVT.

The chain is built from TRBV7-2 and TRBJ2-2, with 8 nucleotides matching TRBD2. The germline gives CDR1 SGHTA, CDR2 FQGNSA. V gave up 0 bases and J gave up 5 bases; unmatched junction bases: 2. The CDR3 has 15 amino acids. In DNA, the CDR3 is TGTGCCAGCAGCTTAGCTACGGGGGGGACCGGGGAGCTGTTTTTT. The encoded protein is CASSLATGGTGELFF.

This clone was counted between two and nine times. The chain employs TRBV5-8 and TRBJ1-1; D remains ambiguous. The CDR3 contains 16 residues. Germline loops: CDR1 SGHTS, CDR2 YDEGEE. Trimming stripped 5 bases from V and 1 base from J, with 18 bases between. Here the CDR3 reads CASRKASGSGNTEAFF. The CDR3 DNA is TGTGCCAGCAGAAAGGCGTCCGGGTCTGGGAACACTGAAGCTTTCTTT.

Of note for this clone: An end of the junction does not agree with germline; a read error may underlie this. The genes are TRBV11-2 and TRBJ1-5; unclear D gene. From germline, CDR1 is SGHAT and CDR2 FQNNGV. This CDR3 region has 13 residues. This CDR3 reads CASSLDRKQPQHF. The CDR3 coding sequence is TGTGCCAGCAGCTTAGATCGCAAACAGCCCCAGCATTTT.

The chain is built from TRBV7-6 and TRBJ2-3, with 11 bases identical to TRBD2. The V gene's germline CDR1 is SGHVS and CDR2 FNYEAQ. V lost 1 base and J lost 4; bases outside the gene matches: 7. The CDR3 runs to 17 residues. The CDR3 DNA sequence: TGTGCCAGCAGCTTAGGATCCACTAGCGGGAGCGCAGATACGCAGTATTTT. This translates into CASSLGSTSGSADTQYF.

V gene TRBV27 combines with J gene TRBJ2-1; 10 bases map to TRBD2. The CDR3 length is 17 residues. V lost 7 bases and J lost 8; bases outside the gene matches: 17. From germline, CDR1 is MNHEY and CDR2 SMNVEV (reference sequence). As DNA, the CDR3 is TGTGCCAGCACCGGCCTAGCGGGAGCCCCTTCTCGGTATGAGCAGTTCTTC. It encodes CASTGLAGAPSRYEQFF.

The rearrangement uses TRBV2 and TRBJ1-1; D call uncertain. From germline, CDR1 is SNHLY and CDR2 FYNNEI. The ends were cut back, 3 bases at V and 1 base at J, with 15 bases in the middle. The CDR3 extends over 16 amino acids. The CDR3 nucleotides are TGTGCCAGCAGTGATCCTGATACCCAAGGGAACACTGAAGCTTTCTTT. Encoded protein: CASSDPDTQGNTEAFF.

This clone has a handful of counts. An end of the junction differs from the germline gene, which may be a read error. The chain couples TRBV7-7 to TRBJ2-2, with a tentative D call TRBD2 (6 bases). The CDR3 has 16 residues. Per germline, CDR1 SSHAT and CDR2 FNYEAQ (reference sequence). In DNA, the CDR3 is TGTGCTAGCAGCTTAGCGGCGCCAGGGAACACCGGGGAGCTGTTTTTT. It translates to CASSLAAPGNTGELFF.

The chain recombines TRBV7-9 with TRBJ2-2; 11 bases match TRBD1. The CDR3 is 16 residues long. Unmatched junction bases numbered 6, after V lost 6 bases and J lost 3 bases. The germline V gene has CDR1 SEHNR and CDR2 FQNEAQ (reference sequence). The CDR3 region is CASSRGTGGDTGELFF. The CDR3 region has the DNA TGTGCCAGCAGTCGCGGGACAGGGGGGGACACCGGGGAGCTGTTTTTT.

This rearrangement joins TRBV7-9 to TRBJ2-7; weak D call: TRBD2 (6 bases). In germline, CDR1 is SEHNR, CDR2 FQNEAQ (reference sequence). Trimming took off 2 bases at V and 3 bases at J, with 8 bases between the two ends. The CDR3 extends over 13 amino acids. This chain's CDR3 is CASSLPGGYEQYF. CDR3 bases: TGTGCCAGCAGCTTACCCGGGGGCTACGAGCAGTACTTC.

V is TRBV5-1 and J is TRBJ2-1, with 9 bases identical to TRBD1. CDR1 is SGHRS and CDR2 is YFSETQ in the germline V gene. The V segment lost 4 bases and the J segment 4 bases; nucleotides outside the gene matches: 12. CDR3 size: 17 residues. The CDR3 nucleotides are TGCGCCAGCAGCGTAACCGGGACAGGGAAGGGGTACAATGAGCAGTTCTTC. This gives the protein CASSVTGTGKGYNEQFF.

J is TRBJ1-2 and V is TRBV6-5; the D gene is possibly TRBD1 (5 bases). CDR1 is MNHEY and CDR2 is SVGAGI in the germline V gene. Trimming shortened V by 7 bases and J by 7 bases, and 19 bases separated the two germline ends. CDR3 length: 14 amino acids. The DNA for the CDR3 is TGTGCCAGCACCTCCTTGGGGGGATTCCGTGGCTACACCTTC. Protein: CASTSLGGFRGYTF.

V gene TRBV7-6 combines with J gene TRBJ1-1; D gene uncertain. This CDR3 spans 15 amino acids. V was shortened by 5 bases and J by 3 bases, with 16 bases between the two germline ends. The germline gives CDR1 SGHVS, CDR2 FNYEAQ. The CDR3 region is CASSPGTAPHTEAFF. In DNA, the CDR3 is TGTGCCAGCAGCCCGGGAACGGCGCCTCACACTGAAGCTTTCTTT.

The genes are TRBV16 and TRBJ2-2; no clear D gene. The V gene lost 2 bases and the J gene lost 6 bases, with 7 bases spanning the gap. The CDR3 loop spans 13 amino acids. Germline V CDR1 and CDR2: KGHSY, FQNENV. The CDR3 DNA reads TGTGCCAGCAGCCAAGGTCTTTCCGGGGAGCTGTTTTTT. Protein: CASSQGLSGELFF.

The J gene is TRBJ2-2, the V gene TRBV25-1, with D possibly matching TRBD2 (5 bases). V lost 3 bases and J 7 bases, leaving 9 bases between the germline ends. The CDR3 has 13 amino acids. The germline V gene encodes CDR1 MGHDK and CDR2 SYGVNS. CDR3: CASSDSAGGELFF. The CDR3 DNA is TGTGCCAGCAGTGACAGCGCGGGCGGGGAGCTGTTTTTT.

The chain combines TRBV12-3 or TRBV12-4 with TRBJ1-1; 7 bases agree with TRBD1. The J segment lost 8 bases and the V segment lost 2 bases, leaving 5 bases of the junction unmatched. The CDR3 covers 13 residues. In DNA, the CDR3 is TGTGCCAGCAGTTTAATTCCGACAGGGGAAGCTTTCTTT. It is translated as CASSLIPTGEAFF.

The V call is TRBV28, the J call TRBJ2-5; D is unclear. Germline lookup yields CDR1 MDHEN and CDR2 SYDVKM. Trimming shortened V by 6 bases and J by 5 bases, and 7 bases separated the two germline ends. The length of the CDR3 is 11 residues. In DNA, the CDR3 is TGTGCCAGCAGCCTGACGGAGACCCAGTACTTC. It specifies CASSLTETQYF.

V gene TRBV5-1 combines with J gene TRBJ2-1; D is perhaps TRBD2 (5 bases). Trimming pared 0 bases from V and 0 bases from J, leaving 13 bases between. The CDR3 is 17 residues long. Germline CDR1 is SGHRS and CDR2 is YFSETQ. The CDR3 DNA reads TGCGCCAGCAGCTTGGGGTTAGCGCCGAGCTCCTACAATGAGCAGTTCTTC. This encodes CASSLGLAPSSYNEQFF.

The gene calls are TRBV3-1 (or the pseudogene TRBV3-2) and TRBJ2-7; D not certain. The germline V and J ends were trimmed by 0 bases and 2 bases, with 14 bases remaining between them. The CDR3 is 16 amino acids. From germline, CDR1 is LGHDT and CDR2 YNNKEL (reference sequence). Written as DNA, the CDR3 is TGTGCCAGCAGCCAAGATCCTCGGGTCCTGACCTACGAGCAGTACTTC. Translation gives CASSQDPRVLTYEQYF.

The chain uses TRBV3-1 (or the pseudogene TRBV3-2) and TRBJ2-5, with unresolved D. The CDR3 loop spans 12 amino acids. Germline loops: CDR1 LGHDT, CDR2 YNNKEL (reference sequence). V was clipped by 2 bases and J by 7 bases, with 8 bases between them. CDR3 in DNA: TGTGCCAGCAGCCAACGCCCGGGGACCCAGTACTTC. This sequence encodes CASSQRPGTQYF.

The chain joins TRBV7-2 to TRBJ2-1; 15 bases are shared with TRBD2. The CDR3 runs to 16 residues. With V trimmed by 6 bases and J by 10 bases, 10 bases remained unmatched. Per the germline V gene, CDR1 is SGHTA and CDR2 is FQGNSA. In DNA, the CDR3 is TGTGCCAGCAGATTCCCGGGACTAGCGGGAGGAGAAGAGCAGTTCTTC. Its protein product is CASRFPGLAGGEEQFF.